Below, 9 T cell receptor beta chains from the same sample are listed, as sequenced in a study of blood T cell repertoires in COVID-19. Sequencing used immunoSEQ multiplex PCR; TCRdb keeps in-frame clones, though not all of them. The table lists about 30,000 clones, more than 90% of them singletons. The sequencing sample was made of peripheral blood. The receptors originated from a man aged 65 to 79 with active or convalescent COVID-19.

This chain links TRBV15 with TRBJ2-5; perhaps TRBD1 as D (8 bases). The CDR3 length is 15 residues. V was cut by 5 bases and J by 3 bases, with 16 bases left in between. Germline V gives CDR1 LNHNV, CDR2 YYDKDF (reference sequence). The CDR3 loop reads CATSWGGTGKETQYF. DNA for the CDR3: TGTGCCACCAGCTGGGGGGGGACAGGCAAAGAGACCCAGTACTTC.

The V and J genes are TRBV19 and TRBJ1-6, with 8 bases fitting TRBD1. Germline V gene data show CDR1 as LNHDA and CDR2 as SQIVND (reference sequence). The CDR3 is 15 amino acids. V lost 6 bases and J lost 9; bases outside the gene matches: 10. For the CDR3, the DNA is TGTGCCAGTAGAGCACCGACAGGGGCTCGTTCACCCCTCCACTTT. This gives the protein CASRAPTGARSPLHF.

The chain uses TRBV6-5 and TRBJ1-1; D not resolved. Germline values: CDR1 MNHEY, CDR2 SVGAGI. Deletions cut 2 bases from V and 6 bases from J, with 7 bases between. This CDR3 contains 12 residues. The CDR3 spells CASSYMGSEAFF. The CDR3 DNA reads as TGTGCCAGCAGTTACATGGGCTCTGAAGCTTTCTTT.

In nucleotides, the CDR3 is TGTGCCAGCAGCCAAGATGCGACTAGCGGGGCCCGAAATGAGCAGTTCTTC. Amino acid sequence: CASSQDATSGARNEQFF. This chain connects TRBV3-1 (or the pseudogene TRBV3-2) to TRBJ2-1; 11 nucleotides line up with TRBD2. The CDR3 totals 17 residues. J lost 7 bases, V lost 0 bases, and 8 bases had no gene match. Germline V CDR1 and CDR2: LGHDT, YNNKEL (reference sequence).

The V gene is TRBV3-1 (or the pseudogene TRBV3-2), the J gene TRBJ2-1, with 8 bases that match TRBD2. Trimming took 4 bases from V and 9 from J; bases not matched to a gene: 11. CDR1 and CDR2 from the germline V gene are LGHDT and YNNKEL (reference sequence). The CDR3 has 15 amino acids. The CDR3 protein is CASSLRVSGSSEQFF. CDR3 DNA: TGTGCCAGCAGCCTCCGAGTAAGCGGGAGTTCTGAGCAGTTCTTC.

The chain combines TRBV6-4 with TRBJ2-7, with D perhaps TRBD2 (6 bases). V lost 2 bases and J 1 base, leaving 18 bases between the germline ends. CDR1 and CDR2 (germline): MRHNA, SNTAGT. This CDR3 has 17 residues. The CDR3 spells CASSDPAGDSKSYEQYF. CDR3 nucleotide sequence: TGTGCCAGCAGTGACCCAGCCGGGGACTCAAAATCCTACGAGCAGTACTTC.

The V call is TRBV29-1, the J call TRBJ1-5, with 9 bases lining up with TRBD1. CDR1 and CDR2 (germline): SQVTM, ANQGSEA. After removal of 6 bases from V and 4 bases from J, the junction contained 7 bases not matched to a gene. This CDR3 region has 14 residues. The CDR3 nucleotides read TGCAGCGTCGCCGGGACAGGGTTTAATCAGCCCCAGCATTTT. It specifies CSVAGTGFNQPQHF.

The chain employs TRBV7-6 and TRBJ1-2; perhaps TRBD1 as D (5 bases). Germline-derived CDR1 and CDR2 are SGHVS and FNYEAQ. V dropped 4 bases and J dropped 7 bases, with 10 bases sitting between them. This CDR3 contains 12 residues. The CDR3 DNA reads TGTGCCAGCAGCTCGGGGGTTGGTGGCTACACCTTC. Amino acid sequence: CASSSGVGGYTF.

V gene TRBV5-4 combines with J gene TRBJ1-1, with no clear D. With 3 bases removed from V and 2 bases from J, the gap between germline ends came to 11 bases. Germline-derived CDR1 and CDR2 are SGHNT and YYREEE (reference sequence). The CDR3 is 14 amino acids. Here the CDR3 DNA reads TGTGCCAGCAGCTCTGTCGGGTCCAACACTGAAGCTTTCTTT. This translates into CASSSVGSNTEAFF.